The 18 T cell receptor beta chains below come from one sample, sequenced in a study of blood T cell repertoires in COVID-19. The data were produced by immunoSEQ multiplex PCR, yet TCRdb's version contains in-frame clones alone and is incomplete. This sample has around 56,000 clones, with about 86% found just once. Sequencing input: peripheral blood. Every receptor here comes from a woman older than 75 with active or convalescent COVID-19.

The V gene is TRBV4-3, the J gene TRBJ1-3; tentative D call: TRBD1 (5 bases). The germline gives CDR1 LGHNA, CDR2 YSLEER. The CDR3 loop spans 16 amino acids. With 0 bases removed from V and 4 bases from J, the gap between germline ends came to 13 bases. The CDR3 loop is CASSQEGQAFGNTIYF. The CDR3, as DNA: TGCGCCAGCAGCCAAGAGGGGCAGGCCTTCGGAAACACCATATATTTT.

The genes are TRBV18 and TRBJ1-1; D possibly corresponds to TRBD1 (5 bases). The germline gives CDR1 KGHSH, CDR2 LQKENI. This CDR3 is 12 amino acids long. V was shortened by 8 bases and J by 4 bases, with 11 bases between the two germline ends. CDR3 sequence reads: CASLTGSTEAFF. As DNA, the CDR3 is TGTGCCAGCCTCACAGGCAGCACTGAAGCTTTCTTT.

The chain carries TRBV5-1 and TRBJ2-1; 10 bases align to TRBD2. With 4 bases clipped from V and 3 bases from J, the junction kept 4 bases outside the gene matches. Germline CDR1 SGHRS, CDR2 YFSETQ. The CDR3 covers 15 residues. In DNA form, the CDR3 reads TGCGCCAGCAGCCCTACTAGCGGGGACTACAATGAGCAGTTCTTC. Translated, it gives CASSPTSGDYNEQFF.

The DNA for the CDR3 is TGCAGCGTTGCGGGGTCCGGAAACACCATATATTTT. Encoded protein: CSVAGSGNTIYF. The chain couples TRBV29-1 to TRBJ1-3; D unclear. The CDR3 consists of 12 residues. The V gene lost 4 bases and the J gene lost 4 bases, with 8 bases spanning the gap. Germline values: CDR1 SQVTM, CDR2 ANQGSEA.

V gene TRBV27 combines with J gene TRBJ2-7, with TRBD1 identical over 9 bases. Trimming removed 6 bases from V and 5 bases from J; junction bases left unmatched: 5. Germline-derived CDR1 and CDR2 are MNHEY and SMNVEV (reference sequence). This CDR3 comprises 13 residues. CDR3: CASRLGQGNEQYF. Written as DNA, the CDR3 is TGTGCCAGCAGGTTGGGACAGGGTAACGAGCAGTACTTC.

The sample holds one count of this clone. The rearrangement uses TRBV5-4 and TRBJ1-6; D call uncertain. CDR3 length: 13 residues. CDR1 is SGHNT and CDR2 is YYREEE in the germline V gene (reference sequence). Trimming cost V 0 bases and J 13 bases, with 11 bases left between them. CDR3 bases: TGTGCCAGCAGCTTGGATCCTGGAGAGCCCCTCCACTTT. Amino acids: CASSLDPGEPLHF. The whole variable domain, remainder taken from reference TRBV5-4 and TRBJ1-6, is ETGVTQSPTHLIKTRGQQVTLRCSSQSGHNTVSWYQQALGQGPQFIFQYYREEENGRGNFPPRFSGLQFPNYSSELNVNALELDDSALYLCASSLDPGEPLHFGNGTRLTVT.

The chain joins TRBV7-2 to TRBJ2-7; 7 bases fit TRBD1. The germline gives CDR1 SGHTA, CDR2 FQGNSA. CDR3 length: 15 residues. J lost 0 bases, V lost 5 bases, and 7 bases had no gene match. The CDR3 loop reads CASSPTGDLSYEQYF. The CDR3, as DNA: TGTGCCAGCAGCCCTACAGGGGACCTCTCCTACGAGCAGTACTTC.

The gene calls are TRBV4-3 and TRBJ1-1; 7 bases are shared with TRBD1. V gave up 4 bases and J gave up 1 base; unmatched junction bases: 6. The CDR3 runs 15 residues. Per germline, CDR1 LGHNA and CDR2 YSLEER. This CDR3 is CASSPGDRENTEAFF. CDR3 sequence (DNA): TGCGCCAGCAGCCCCGGGGACAGAGAGAACACTGAAGCTTTCTTT.

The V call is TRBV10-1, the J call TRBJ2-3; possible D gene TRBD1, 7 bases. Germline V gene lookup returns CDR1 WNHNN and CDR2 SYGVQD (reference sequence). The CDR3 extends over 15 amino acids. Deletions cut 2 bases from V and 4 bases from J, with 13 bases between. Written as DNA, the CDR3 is TGCGCCAGCAGTGAGCAGGGGGGATCGGCAGATACGCAGTATTTT. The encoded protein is CASSEQGGSADTQYF.

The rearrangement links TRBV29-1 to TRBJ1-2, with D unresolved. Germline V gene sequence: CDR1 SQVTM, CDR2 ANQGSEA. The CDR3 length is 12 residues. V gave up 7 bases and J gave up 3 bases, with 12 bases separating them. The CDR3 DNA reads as TGCAGCGGCGGATCGAAATACTATGGCTACACCTTC. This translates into CSGGSKYYGYTF. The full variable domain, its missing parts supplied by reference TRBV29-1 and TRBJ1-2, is SAVISQKPSRDICQRGTSLTIQCQVDSQVTMMFWYRQQPGQSLTLIATANQGSEATYESGFVIDKFPISRPNLTFSTLTVSNMSPEDSSIYLCSGGSKYYGYTFGSGTRLTVV.

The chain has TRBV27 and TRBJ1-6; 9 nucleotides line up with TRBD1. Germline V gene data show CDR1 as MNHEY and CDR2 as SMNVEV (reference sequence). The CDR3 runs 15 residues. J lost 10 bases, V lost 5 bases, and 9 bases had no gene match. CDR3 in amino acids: CASSEDRGLGSPLHF. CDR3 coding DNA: TGTGCCAGCAGTGAGGACAGGGGCCTGGGCTCACCCCTCCACTTT.

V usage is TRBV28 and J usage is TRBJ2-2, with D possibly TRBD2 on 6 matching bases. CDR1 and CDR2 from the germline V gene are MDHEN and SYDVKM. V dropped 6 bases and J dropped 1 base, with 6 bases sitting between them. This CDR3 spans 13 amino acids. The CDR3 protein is CASRGGNTGELFF. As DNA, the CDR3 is TGTGCCAGCAGGGGGGGGAACACCGGGGAGCTGTTTTTT.

CDR3 in DNA: TGCGCCAGCAGTCGTCTCCCCCTCTCTACTGAAGCTTTCTTT. Encoded protein: CASSRLPLSTEAFF. The chain couples TRBV4-3 to TRBJ1-1; no firm D call. Germline V CDR1 and CDR2: LGHNA, YSLEER. The CDR3 totals 14 residues. Trimming took off 6 bases at V and 5 bases at J, with 16 bases between the two ends.

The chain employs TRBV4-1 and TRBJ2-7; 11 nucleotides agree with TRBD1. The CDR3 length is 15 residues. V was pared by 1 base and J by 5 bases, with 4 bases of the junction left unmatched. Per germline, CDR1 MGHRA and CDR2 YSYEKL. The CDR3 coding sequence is TGCGCCAGCAGCCAAGTTTGGACAGGGGGCGACGAGCAGTACTTC. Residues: CASSQVWTGGDEQYF.

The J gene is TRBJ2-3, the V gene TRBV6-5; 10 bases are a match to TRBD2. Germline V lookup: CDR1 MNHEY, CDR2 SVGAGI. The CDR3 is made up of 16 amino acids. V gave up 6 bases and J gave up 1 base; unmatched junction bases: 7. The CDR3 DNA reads TGTGCCAGCAGATACGACGGGACTAGCGGCACAGATACGCAGTATTTT. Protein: CASRYDGTSGTDTQYF.

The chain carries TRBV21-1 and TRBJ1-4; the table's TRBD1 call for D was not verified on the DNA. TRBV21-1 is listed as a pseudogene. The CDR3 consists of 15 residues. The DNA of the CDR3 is TGTGCCAGCAGCAAAGTTCGGACAGGTCCTGAAAAACTGTTTTTT. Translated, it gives CASSKVRTGPEKLFF.

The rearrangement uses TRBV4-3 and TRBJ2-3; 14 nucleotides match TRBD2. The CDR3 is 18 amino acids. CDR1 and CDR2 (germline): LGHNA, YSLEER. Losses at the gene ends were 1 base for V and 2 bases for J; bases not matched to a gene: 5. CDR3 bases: TGCGCCAGCAGCCAAGGGACTAGCGGGGGGCACCTCACAGATACGCAGTATTTT. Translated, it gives CASSQGTSGGHLTDTQYF.

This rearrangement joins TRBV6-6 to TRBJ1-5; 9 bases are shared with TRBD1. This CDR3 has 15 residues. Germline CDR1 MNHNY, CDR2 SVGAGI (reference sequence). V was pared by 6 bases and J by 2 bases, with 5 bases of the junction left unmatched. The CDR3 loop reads CASRQGADGNQPQHF. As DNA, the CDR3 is TGTGCCAGCAGACAGGGGGCGGATGGCAATCAGCCCCAGCATTTT.